A single sample is the source of the 17 T cell receptor beta chains below, sequenced in a study of identical twins. TCRdb reanalysed the 5' RACE reads using MiXCR and keeps one entry per CDR3 protein. The table lists about 720,000 distinct CDR3 sequences, 8.5% to 9.5% of them singletons. Separately, the same data were catalogued under a study of yellow fever vaccine responses in identical twins.

The sample comprised PBMCs. The receptors were gathered from a woman aged 18-30 years in good health.

With respect to this clonotype: The junction differs from germline at one of its ends, possibly a read error. The rearrangement joins TRBV4-1 to TRBJ2-7; TRBD1 matches at 7 bases. Germline V gives CDR1 MGHRA, CDR2 YSYEKL. The CDR3 covers 14 residues. CDR3 sequence reads: CAGSQDQGGGEQYF. DNA of the CDR3: TGCGCCGGCAGCCAAGACCAAGGGGGCGGCGAGCAGTACTTC.

This clonotype was seen a handful of times. This chain uses TRBV2 with TRBJ2-5; D could derive from TRBD1 or TRBD2 (5 bases each). From germline, CDR1 is SNHLY and CDR2 FYNNEI. V lost 7 bases to trimming and J lost 8 bases, with 14 bases between them. The CDR3 contains 12 residues. The CDR3 DNA sequence: TGTGCCAGCACAGGGAGCTGGAATACCCAGTACTTC. It codes for CASTGSWNTQYF.

The genes are TRBV7-9 and TRBJ1-5; D not certain. V lost 5 bases and J lost 7, with 9 bases in between. The CDR3 covers 12 residues. Germline V CDR1 and CDR2: SEHNR, FQNEAQ (reference sequence). As DNA, the CDR3 is TGTGCCAGCAGCCCCGACCTCCAGCCCCAGCATTTT. This encodes CASSPDLQPQHF. Supplemented by reference TRBV7-9 and TRBJ1-5, the full variable domain reads DTGVSQNPRHKITKRGQNVTFRCDPISEHNRLYWYRQTLGQGPEFLTYFQNEAQLEKSRLLSDRFSAERPKGSFSTLEIQRTEQGDSAMYLCASSPDLQPQHFGDGTRLSIL.

The gene calls are TRBV5-6 and TRBJ2-7; 8 nucleotides line up with TRBD1. Trimming at V came to 3 bases and at J to 2 bases, leaving 7 bases not matched to a gene. CDR3 length equals 15 residues. Germline V lookup: CDR1 SGHDT, CDR2 YYEEEE. The DNA for the CDR3 is TGTGCCAGCAGCTATCGGGACAGGCCGACCTACGAGCAGTACTTC. It yields the protein CASSYRDRPTYEQYF.

This clonotype was found many times. The J gene is TRBJ2-5, the V gene TRBV20-1; D is possibly TRBD1 or TRBD2 (6 bases each). V was pared by 6 bases and J by 2 bases, with 22 bases between. The germline V gene encodes CDR1 DFQATT and CDR2 SNEGSKA (reference sequence). The CDR3 is 16 amino acids. This chain's CDR3 is CSATGASGSDQETQYF. CDR3 nucleotide sequence: TGCAGTGCCACGGGGGCCAGCGGGTCAGATCAAGAGACCCAGTACTTC.

Only a few counts were recorded for this clonotype. The chain joins TRBV9 to TRBJ2-3; 11 positions agree with TRBD2. The ends lost 1 base at V and 2 bases at J; junction bases unmatched: 3. The CDR3 is made up of 16 amino acids. Germline CDR1 and CDR2: SGDLS and YYNGEE. CDR3 bases: TGTGCCAGCAGCGTAACTAGCGGGGGCCCCACAGATACGCAGTATTTT. Translation gives CASSVTSGGPTDTQYF.

This clonotype has a handful of counts. The chain links TRBV10-3 to TRBJ2-3; the D is unclear. The CDR3 spans 12 residues. V was shortened by 9 bases and J by 0 bases, with 7 bases between the two germline ends. Germline V CDR1 and CDR2: ENHRY, SYGVKD. Here the CDR3 reads CAIKTSTDTQYF. The CDR3 bases are TGTGCCATAAAAACTAGCACAGATACGCAGTATTTT.

The chain joins TRBV11-2 to TRBJ2-3, with D tentatively TRBD1 (6 bases). The CDR3 extends over 15 amino acids. Germline V gene data show CDR1 as SGHAT and CDR2 as FQNNGV. The V end was cut by 5 bases, the J end by 1 base, with 13 bases between. In nucleotides, the CDR3 is TGTGCCAGCAGCCAAGGGGGACGAGGCACAGATACGCAGTATTTT. It codes for CASSQGGRGTDTQYF.

The chain combines TRBV7-9 with TRBJ2-7; a weak D match, TRBD1 (6 bases). V was shortened by 3 bases and J by 2 bases, with 14 bases between the two germline ends. Germline V gives CDR1 SEHNR, CDR2 FQNEAQ (reference sequence). The CDR3 is 15 residues long. The DNA for the CDR3 is TGTGCCAGCAGCTTCAGACAGGTTGAAACCTACGAGCAGTACTTC. This codes for CASSFRQVETYEQYF.

This clonotype was picked up a small number of times. V gene TRBV7-9 combines with J gene TRBJ2-1; D not certain. The CDR3 is 14 amino acids. With 6 bases removed from V and 5 bases from J, the gap between germline ends came to 14 bases. CDR1 and CDR2 (germline): SEHNR, FQNEAQ (reference sequence). The CDR3 DNA reads TGTGCCAGCAGGCCACTACAGAATGACAATGAGCAGTTCTTC. This gives the protein CASRPLQNDNEQFF.

The rearrangement joins TRBV19 to TRBJ2-7; D possibly uses TRBD1 or TRBD2 (5 bases each). Germline V CDR1 and CDR2: LNHDA, SQIVND (reference sequence). V gave up 5 bases and J gave up 2 bases, with 13 bases separating them. CDR3 length: 14 residues. The CDR3 DNA reads TGTGCCAGTAGTCCGGGACCGAACACCTACGAGCAGTACTTC. It specifies CASSPGPNTYEQYF.

The gene calls are TRBV5-6 and TRBJ2-6, with TRBD2 identical over 13 bases. Germline CDR1 and CDR2: SGHDT and YYEEEE. This CDR3 region has 19 residues. V trimming: 0 bases; J trimming: 1 base; junction bases outside the gene matches: 4. The CDR3 region is CASSLGGLAGTSGANVLTF. CDR3 sequence (DNA): TGTGCCAGCAGCTTGGGGGGACTAGCGGGAACTTCTGGGGCCAACGTCCTGACTTTC.

This clonotype showed up many times. The chain uses TRBV12-3 or TRBV12-4 and TRBJ2-3; 16 positions agree with TRBD2. With V trimmed by 5 bases and J by 8 bases, 4 bases remained unmatched. The CDR3 covers 15 residues. The CDR3 DNA follows: TGTGCCAGCAGTCCCGGGACTAGCGGGGGGGCTACGCAGTATTTT. It is translated as CASSPGTSGGATQYF.

A few counts support this clonotype. CDR3 in DNA: TGTGCCAGCAGCTCGATCGACAGAACAAACACCGGGGAGCTGTTTTTT. Translated: CASSSIDRTNTGELFF. This rearrangement joins TRBV7-9 to TRBJ2-2, with D possibly TRBD1 on 5 matching bases. Germline V gives CDR1 SEHNR, CDR2 FQNEAQ (reference sequence). This CDR3 is built from 16 residues. The germline V and J ends were trimmed by 4 bases and 2 bases, with 14 bases remaining between them.

This clonotype was observed at least ten times. The chain combines TRBV28 with TRBJ2-7; D is undetermined. The CDR3 covers 14 residues. V lost 5 bases to trimming and J lost 9 bases, with 20 bases between them. Germline V lookup: CDR1 MDHEN, CDR2 SYDVKM. CDR3 bases: TGTGCCAGCAGTCCCCCAAGCGTAGGTCGTTTGCAGTACTTC. This gives the protein CASSPPSVGRLQYF.

This clonotype was recorded at least ten times. V gene TRBV5-1 combines with J gene TRBJ2-2, with 7 bases aligning to TRBD1. This CDR3 spans 14 amino acids. The V gene's germline CDR1 is SGHRS and CDR2 YFSETQ. Trimming removed 4 bases from V and 4 bases from J; junction bases left unmatched: 4. The CDR3 nucleotides read TGCGCCAGCAGCGGTACAGGGGTCACCGGGGAGCTGTTTTTT. Its translation is CASSGTGVTGELFF.

This chain joins TRBV6-1 and TRBJ1-2, with D unresolved. V lost 7 bases, J lost 1 base, and 22 bases lay in between. This CDR3 comprises 17 residues. Germline V gene sequence: CDR1 MNHNS, CDR2 SASEGT. The CDR3 spells CASTQNPLLQVNYGYTF. In DNA form, the CDR3 reads TGTGCCAGCACGCAAAACCCCCTTCTTCAGGTTAACTATGGCTACACCTTC.